The 10 T cell receptor beta chains below were found in one sample sequenced in a study of blood T cell repertoires in COVID-19. Clones were sequenced by immunoSEQ multiplex PCR, and TCRdb holds only the in-frame ones, with some missing. This sample carries around 86,000 clones, about four fifths of them seen once, and the ten largest clones take roughly 10%. Sequencing used peripheral blood. Receptor source: a human donor in a cohort sampled during active COVID-19.

This clone was seen once. The gene calls are TRBV5-1 and TRBJ2-7, with a possible D match to TRBD2 (6 bases). With 0 bases removed from V and 9 bases from J, the gap between germline ends came to 10 bases. The germline CDR1 and CDR2 sequences are SGHRS and YFSETQ. The CDR3 sequence is 12 residues long. CDR3 sequence reads: CASSLAGASQYF. The DNA of the CDR3 is TGCGCCAGCAGCTTGGCGGGAGCATCGCAGTACTTC.

This clone has only one observation. The gene calls are TRBV10-1 and TRBJ2-3; D uncertain. CDR1 and CDR2 (germline): WNHNN, SYGVQD (reference sequence). This CDR3 spans 13 amino acids. The V and J ends lost 5 bases and 2 bases respectively, with 8 bases between them. This CDR3 is CASSTPTTDTQYF. The CDR3 nucleotides read TGCGCCAGCAGTACTCCCACCACAGATACGCAGTATTTT.

This chain uses TRBV5-1 with TRBJ2-1, with TRBD2 matching 13 bases. The CDR3 totals 16 residues. V was clipped by 0 bases and J by 9 bases; unmatched bases: 6. CDR1 is SGHRS, CDR2 YFSETQ, per germline. The CDR3 region has the DNA TGCGCCAGCAGCTTGGGACTAGCGGGGGGAGAATCTGAGCAGTTCTTC. Protein: CASSLGLAGGESEQFF.

V gene TRBV5-1 combines with J gene TRBJ2-1, with TRBD1 identical over 12 bases. J was trimmed by 8 bases and V by 4 bases; bases with no gene match: 4. The CDR3 extends over 14 amino acids. CDR1 SGHRS and CDR2 YFSETQ come from the germline V gene. The DNA for the CDR3 is TGCGCCAGCAGCACGGGGACAGGGGGCGATGAGCAGTTCTTC. Protein sequence: CASSTGTGGDEQFF.

The chain joins TRBV6-1 to TRBJ2-7; 8 bases align to TRBD2. Losses at the gene ends were 2 bases for V and 4 bases for J; bases not matched to a gene: 7. Germline V CDR1 and CDR2: MNHNS, SASEGT. There are 15 residues in the CDR3. CDR3 amino acids: CASSESRGALYEQYF. In DNA, the CDR3 is TGTGCCAGCAGTGAATCGCGGGGGGCGCTTTACGAGCAGTACTTC.

The chain couples TRBV10-3 to TRBJ1-5; 9 bases match TRBD1. The V and J ends lost 4 bases and 6 bases, in that order; junction bases with no gene match: 4. There are 14 residues in the CDR3. Germline V gene data show CDR1 as ENHRY and CDR2 as SYGVKD. The CDR3 DNA follows: TGTGCCATCAGTGTACAGGGGGCAAGTCAGCCCCAGCATTTT. Its translation: CAISVQGASQPQHF.

The chain joins TRBV7-3 to TRBJ2-1, with D possibly matching TRBD2 (5 bases). Trimming pared 3 bases from V and 10 bases from J, leaving 7 bases between. The CDR3 runs to 11 residues. Germline CDR1 is SGHTA and CDR2 is FQGTGA. For the CDR3, the DNA is TGTGCCAGCAGCTTGGGCGGGGAGCAGTTCTTC. Translated: CASSLGGEQFF.

The genes are TRBV10-1 and TRBJ2-7; D might be TRBD1 (5 bases). There are 15 residues in the CDR3. The V end was cut by 1 base, the J end by 2 bases, with 12 bases between. Germline V lookup: CDR1 WNHNN, CDR2 SYGVQD (reference sequence). The CDR3 DNA is TGCGCCAGCAGTGAGTTCTCGACAGCTACCTACGAGCAGTACTTC. Residues: CASSEFSTATYEQYF.

This sequence joins TRBV12-3 or TRBV12-4 and TRBJ1-2; the match to TRBD1 covers 7 bases. The CDR3 loop spans 13 amino acids. V shed 6 bases, J shed 5 bases, and the junction held 6 bases outside the gene matches. This CDR3 is CASSPGGKYGYTF. The CDR3, as DNA: TGTGCCAGCAGCCCAGGGGGAAAGTATGGCTACACCTTC.

The chain carries TRBV3-1 (or the pseudogene TRBV3-2) and TRBJ2-3; D call uncertain. V was clipped by 0 bases and J by 2 bases, with 6 bases between them. The CDR3 loop spans 14 amino acids. Germline V lookup: CDR1 LGHDT, CDR2 YNNKEL (reference sequence). CDR3 sequence (DNA): TGTGCCAGCAGCCAAGACCCTAACACAGATACGCAGTATTTT. Translated, it gives CASSQDPNTDTQYF.